This TCR beta chain was identified during a study of blood T cell repertoires in COVID-19. About the research overall: The United States, Italy and Spain provided the acute and convalescent COVID-19 samples.

Produced via immunoSEQ multiplex PCR; TCRdb's table is partial and in-frame only. The sample contains roughly 42,000 clones, approximately 90% of which appear only once. The material sequenced was peripheral blood. This receptor was taken from a human donor in a cohort sampled during active COVID-19.

The CDR3 DNA sequence: TGTGCCAGCAGCCGGGGACAGGGGGTTCCGAACACTGAAGCTTTCTTT. Translating gives CASSRGQGVPNTEAFF. The chain joins TRBV13 to TRBJ1-1; 11 nucleotides match TRBD1. Losses at the gene ends were 5 bases for V and 1 base for J; bases not matched to a gene: 6. The CDR3 loop spans 16 amino acids. Germline-derived CDR1 and CDR2 are PRHDT and FYEKMQ (reference sequence).